The T cell receptor beta chain described here comes from a study of cytotoxic CD8 clonotypes in ibrutinib-treated CLL. At the level of the study: Responses: some 25 partial, 2 complete; after median 68 months, approximately 14 stayed remitted, roughly 12 progressed. Investigators collected response samples after a median around 12 months of treatment, range 6 to 36. On average, approximately 95,000 productive rearrangements and 260,000 or so productive templates per sample.

Germline V gives CDR1 GTSNPN, CDR2 SVGIG (reference sequence). V trimming: 1 base; J trimming: 3 bases; junction bases outside the gene matches: 4. The CDR3 loop spans 15 amino acids. Target depth was 1 in 200,000 to 1 in 1 million T cells, about 10x per clonotype. Sequencing used immunoSEQ multiplex PCR; TCRdb keeps in-frame clones, though not all of them. The sample shows more than 85,000 clones, 70% to 80% of them seen only once. The chain joins TRBV30 to TRBJ2-3; 10 bases map to TRBD1. The receptor's source is a human donor with chronic lymphocytic leukemia. This material consisted of PBMCs, taken after 12 months of ibrutinib treatment. The DNA of the CDR3 is TGTGCCTGGAGTGCCGCGGGACAGGGGACAGATACGCAGTATTTT. Translating gives CAWSAAGQGTDTQYF.